This T cell receptor beta chain was found in a study of T cells in Graves' hyperthyroidism and ophthalmopathy. The junction had 5 bases not matched to a gene; V was cut back by 4 bases and J by 4 bases. The CDR3 contains 14 residues. CDR1 SGHRS and CDR2 YFSETQ come from the germline V gene. Authors of the study amplified TCR beta CDR3 regions from RNA transcripts. The TCR CDR3 was amplified in a first-round RT-PCR using the HTBI primer set. One entry per CDR3 protein, called by TCRdb with MiXCR from the multiplex PCR reads. The data hold about 640,000 distinct CDR3 sequences, with around 20% observed a single time.

This chain joins TRBV5-1 and TRBJ1-1, with 9 bases identical to TRBD1. Sequencing was performed on blood. The sequence came from a man under 40 with Graves' ophthalmopathy. The CDR3 loop is CASSDTGGTTEAFF. The CDR3 DNA reads TGCGCCAGCAGCGATACAGGGGGCACCACTGAAGCTTTCTTT.